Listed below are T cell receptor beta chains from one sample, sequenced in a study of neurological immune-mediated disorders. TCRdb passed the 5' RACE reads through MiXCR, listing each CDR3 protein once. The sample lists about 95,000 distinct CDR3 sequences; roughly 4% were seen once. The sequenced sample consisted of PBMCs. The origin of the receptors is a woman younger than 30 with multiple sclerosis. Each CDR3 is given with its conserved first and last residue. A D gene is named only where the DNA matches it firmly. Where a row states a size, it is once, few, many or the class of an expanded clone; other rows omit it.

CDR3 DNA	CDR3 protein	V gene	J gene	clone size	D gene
TGTGCCAGTAGTATACAGTATAGCAATCAGCCCCAGCATTTT	CASSIQYSNQPQHF	TRBV19	TRBJ1-5	many	.
TGTGCCAGCAGCAAAAACCGGGACGGTGGTAATGAAAAACTGTTTTTT	CASSKNRDGGNEKLFF	TRBV4-2	TRBJ1-4	many	.
TGTGCCAGCAGCCCCCGACTAGCGGGTGGGCAGGATGAGCAGTTCTTC	CASSPRLAGGQDEQFF	TRBV3-1	TRBJ2-1	.	TRBD2
TGTGCCAGCAGCCCCCGGCAGCGGGGGGATACGCAGTATTTT	CASSPRQRGDTQYF	TRBV4-2	TRBJ2-3	many	TRBD2
TGTGCCAGCAGTTTAAATGGGCCTTACACCTTC	CASSLNGPYTF	TRBV12-3/TRBV12-4	TRBJ1-2	many	.
TGCAGTGCCCCCGCACCGGGGGGAACGTATTTT	CSAPAPGGTYF	TRBV20-1	TRBJ2-3	many	TRBD2
TGTGCCAGCTCGCGAACTAGCGGGAGTACAGATACGCAGTATTTT	CASSRTSGSTDTQYF	TRBV18	TRBJ2-3	many	TRBD2
TGTGCCAGCAGTGATTCAGGGGTCCATGAGCAGTTCTTC	CASSDSGVHEQFF	TRBV6-1	TRBJ2-1	many	.
TGCAGTGCTAGCGGGGATAGGACTAGCGTCGATGAGCAGTTCTTC	CSASGDRTSVDEQFF	TRBV20-1	TRBJ2-1	many	TRBD2
TGCAGTGCTAGAGACCGTTTGAACTACGAGCAGTACTTC	CSARDRLNYEQYF	TRBV20-1	TRBJ2-7	many	.
TGTGCCATCAGTGGGGGGGTCAGGGAGACCCAGTACTTC	CAISGGVRETQYF	TRBV10-3	TRBJ2-5	many	.
TGTGCCAGCAGCTTATTACGGGGCGCCTACGAGCAGTACTTC	CASSLLRGAYEQYF	TRBV7-2	TRBJ2-7	.	.
TGTGCCAGCTCCCCTAGACTAGCGGGAGGGCCCTCCTACGAGCAGTACTTC	CASSPRLAGGPSYEQYF	TRBV18	TRBJ2-7	few	TRBD2
TGTGCCAGCAGTTCTACCGGGTCCGGAGCCAAAAACATTCAGTACTTC	CASSSTGSGAKNIQYF	TRBV28	TRBJ2-4	many	.
TGTGCCGGGGGAGGACAGGGCTCAACCGGGGAGCTGTTTTTT	CAGGGQGSTGELFF	TRBV19	TRBJ2-2	many	TRBD1
TGTGCCAGCAGTTCCACCGGGGAGCTGTTTTTT	CASSSTGELFF	TRBV12-3/TRBV12-4	TRBJ2-2	many	.